Listed here are 26 T cell receptor beta chains from one sample, sequenced in a study of T cells in Graves' hyperthyroidism and ophthalmopathy. TCR beta CDR3 regions were amplified from RNA transcripts. First-round RT-PCR of the TCR CDR3 relied on the HTBI primer set. TCRdb re-called the multiplex PCR reads through MiXCR, storing one row per CDR3 protein. The repertoire holds tens of thousands of distinct CDR3 sequences, with around half as singletons. The sample consisted of blood. Receptors were obtained from a woman between 45 and 65 years old with Graves' hyperthyroidism that later progressed to Graves' ophthalmopathy.

As regards this clonotype: Because the CDR3 is missing its conserved closing phenylalanine or tryptophan, this is likely a read error. No DNA is shown, since the ends of the CDR3 on it are uncertain; the CDR3 is the one TCRdb lists. The CDR3 is CASSVRSYGYTFGS. This chain links TRBV5-8 with TRBJ2-5. Germline lookup yields CDR1 SGHTS and CDR2 YDEGEE. Counting both end residues, the CDR3 totals 14 amino acids.

The CDR3 DNA follows: TGTGCCAGCAGCTTGTTGGCGGGGATAGAGACCCAGTACTTC. Translated: CASSLLAGIETQYF. This sequence joins TRBV5-6 and TRBJ2-5, with a tentative D call TRBD2 (6 bases). Germline V gene data show CDR1 as SGHDT and CDR2 as YYEEEE. V shed 1 base and J shed 4 bases, with 11 bases lying between them. The CDR3 is 14 amino acids.

This clonotype was seen at least ten times. The chain couples TRBV6-5 to TRBJ1-1; 7 nucleotides line up with TRBD1. The CDR3 runs 15 residues. J gave up 1 base and V 6 bases, and 8 bases lay outside the gene matches. CDR1 and CDR2 (germline): MNHEY, SVGAGI. In nucleotides, the CDR3 is TGTGCCAGCAGGCGCCGATCAGGGGGGAACACTGAAGCTTTCTTT. Its translation is CASRRRSGGNTEAFF.

With regard to this clonotype: Since the CDR3 does not end with the conserved phenylalanine or tryptophan, this likely comes from a read error. The DNA is left out, because the CDR3 cannot be placed on it with certainty; the CDR3 is given as TCRdb lists it. The J gene is TRBJ1-4, the V gene TRBV7-3. Germline V gene lookup returns CDR1 SGHTA and CDR2 FQGTGA. Ends included, the CDR3 has 13 residues. The CDR3 here is CASSLNSNEKLFL.

The gene calls are TRBV20-1 and TRBJ1-5, with TRBD1 matching 8 bases. This CDR3 spans 15 amino acids. Germline CDR1 and CDR2: DFQATT and SNEGSKA (reference sequence). Unmatched junction bases numbered 6, after V lost 1 base and J lost 4 bases. CDR3 nucleotides: TGCAGTGCTAGAGGCCAGGGGGCCCCTAATCAGCCCCAGCATTTT. Translation: CSARGQGAPNQPQHF.

The sample holds many counts of this clonotype. One junction end does not reproduce the germline sequence, and a read error may be involved. This chain links TRBV20-1 with TRBJ1-6, with D possibly matching TRBD1 (6 bases). CDR1 and CDR2 (germline): DFQATT, SNEGSKA (reference sequence). The CDR3 is made up of 13 amino acids. The CDR3 DNA reads TGCAGTGCTTCGGGACATAATAAATCACCCCTCCACTTT. This gives the protein CSASGHNKSPLHF.

As for this clonotype: Germline is not matched at one junction end, which may reflect a read error. V usage is TRBV4-1 and J usage is TRBJ2-5; TRBD2 might be the D (5 bases). In germline, CDR1 is MGHRA, CDR2 YSYEKL. The CDR3 runs 15 residues. Here the CDR3 reads CGSSASQVAGETQYF. In nucleotides, the CDR3 is TGCGGCAGCAGCGCCAGTCAGGTGGCGGGCGAGACCCAGTACTTC.

Comments on this clonotype: A much more abundant neighbour one base away suggests this may be a read error. The CDR3 does not close with the conserved phenylalanine or tryptophan, likely indicating a read error. CDR3 in DNA: TGCGCCAGCAGCCGACGAAAGGGACAGGGGGCCGATGAGCAGTTCCTC. This gives the protein CASSRRKGQGADEQFL. The chain couples TRBV4-3 to TRBJ2-1; 12 nucleotides match TRBD1. The germline V gene encodes CDR1 LGHNA and CDR2 YSLEER. V shed 4 bases, J shed 8 bases, and the junction held 9 bases outside the gene matches. The CDR3 consists of 16 residues.

CDR3 protein: CASSLGVEGVSTDTQYF. The CDR3 coding sequence is TGTGCCAGCAGCCTAGGCGTCGAGGGGGTTAGCACAGATACGCAGTATTTT. V is TRBV7-9 and J is TRBJ2-3, with a tentative D call TRBD1 (6 bases). V was trimmed by 5 bases and J by 0 bases, leaving 18 bases between them. The CDR3 totals 17 residues. Germline lookup yields CDR1 SEHNR and CDR2 FQNEAQ (reference sequence).

Notes on this clonotype: A junction end diverges from the germline sequence, so it may reflect a read error. Here the CDR3 reads CASSSRQGTTGELSF. DNA of the CDR3: TGCGCTAGCAGCTCAAGACAGGGTACCACCGGGGAGCTGTCTTTT. The chain recombines TRBV5-1 with TRBJ2-2; 7 nucleotides line up with TRBD1. This CDR3 spans 15 amino acids. CDR1 and CDR2 from the germline V gene are SGHRS and YFSETQ.

This clonotype was seen at least ten times. This chain connects TRBV11-3 to TRBJ2-7, with D possibly matching TRBD2 (6 bases). The CDR3 has 15 amino acids. Germline CDR1 and CDR2: SGHNT and YENEEA. Trimming shortened V by 1 base and J by 4 bases, and 14 bases separated the two germline ends. CDR3 in amino acids: CASSLADGTFYEQYF. The CDR3 bases are TGTGCCAGCAGCTTAGCGGATGGGACTTTTTACGAGCAGTACTTC.

The chain uses TRBV2 and TRBJ2-7; D unresolved. The ends were cut back, 4 bases at V and 4 bases at J, with 5 bases in the middle. This CDR3 comprises 11 residues. Germline V gene data show CDR1 as SNHLY and CDR2 as FYNNEI. DNA of the CDR3: TGTGCCAGCAGTGCAGTATACGAGCAGTACTTC. Translating gives CASSAVYEQYF. Based on the CDR3 plus reference TRBV2 and TRBJ2-7, the full variable domain is EPEVTQTPSHQVTQMGQEVILRCVPISNHLYFYWYRQILGQKVEFLVSFYNNEISEKSEIFDDQFSVERPDGSNFTLKIRSTKLEDSAMYFCASSAVYEQYFGPGTRLTVT.

CDR3 protein: CASSFGDRDDEQYF. The CDR3 coding sequence is TGTGCCAGCAGCTTTGGGGACAGGGACGACGAGCAGTACTTC. This chain connects TRBV7-9 to TRBJ2-7; 9 nucleotides agree with TRBD1. V shed 3 bases and J 5 bases; nucleotides not matched to a gene: 5. From germline, CDR1 is SEHNR and CDR2 FQNEAQ (reference sequence). The CDR3 contains 14 residues.

This clonotype was recorded many times. The DNA for the CDR3 is TGCGCCAGCAGCTTGGAGGTCGGGGTACCGAACACTGAAGCTTTCTTT. Its protein product is CASSLEVGVPNTEAFF. The chain combines TRBV5-1 with TRBJ1-1, with D unresolved. This CDR3 contains 16 residues. The V gene's germline CDR1 is SGHRS and CDR2 YFSETQ. V was clipped by 0 bases and J by 1 base, with 13 bases between them.

In this sample, this clonotype turned up many times. The chain uses TRBV15 and TRBJ2-5; 9 bases fit TRBD2. The CDR3 totals 16 residues. The germline gives CDR1 LNHNV, CDR2 YYDKDF (reference sequence). V was clipped by 1 base and J by 1 base; unmatched bases: 4. CDR3 amino acids: CATSRAAGGFQETQYF. The CDR3 DNA reads as TGTGCCACCAGCAGAGCGGCGGGAGGGTTCCAAGAGACCCAGTACTTC.

In regard to this clonotype: Mismatch with germline at one junction end may stem from a read error. This chain connects TRBV9 to TRBJ2-1; TRBD2 matches at 7 bases. The germline gives CDR1 SGDLS, CDR2 YYNGEE. The CDR3 sequence is 15 residues long. The CDR3 loop reads CASREGRGRANEQFF. CDR3 nucleotides: TGTGCTAGCAGGGAGGGACGGGGGAGGGCCAATGAGCAGTTCTTC.

The V call is TRBV15, the J call TRBJ1-5; no firm D call. CDR1 LNHNV and CDR2 YYDKDF come from the germline V gene (reference sequence). This CDR3 comprises 13 residues. V gave up 1 base and J gave up 8 bases, with 9 bases separating them. The CDR3 loop is CATSRAPGEPQHF. For the CDR3, the DNA is TGTGCCACCAGCAGAGCTCCTGGGGAGCCCCAGCATTTT.

This clonotype was seen ten or more times. The chain joins TRBV4-1 to TRBJ2-2; D gene ambiguous. There are 16 residues in the CDR3. V was trimmed by 2 bases and J by 6 bases, leaving 16 bases between them. CDR1 and CDR2 (germline): MGHRA, YSYEKL. The CDR3 here is CASSQHYQRGPGELFF. The CDR3 DNA reads as TGCGCCAGCAGCCAACACTACCAGCGTGGGCCCGGGGAGCTGTTTTTT.

There are many counts of this clonotype. The chain's CDR3 is CASSEAGGQVRGYTF. The CDR3 DNA reads as TGTGCCAGCAGTGAAGCCGGGGGACAGGTTCGAGGCTACACCTTC. The chain uses TRBV6-1 and TRBJ1-2; TRBD1 aligns across 8 bases. V lost 0 bases and J lost 8; bases outside the gene matches: 8. CDR3 length: 15 residues. Germline loops: CDR1 MNHNS, CDR2 SASEGT.

This clonotype was picked up many times. Written as DNA, the CDR3 is TGTGCCAGCGGGGTCACAGGGGGCATCGCAGATACGCAGTATTTT. Translation: CASGVTGGIADTQYF. The chain joins TRBV7-3 to TRBJ2-3; 9 bases are shared with TRBD1. The CDR3 consists of 15 residues. V lost 8 bases to trimming and J lost 4 bases; unmatched junction nucleotides: 10. Germline V CDR1 and CDR2: SGHTA, FQGTGA.

This clonotype was detected ten times or more. The chain is built from TRBV19 and TRBJ2-3, with D perhaps matching TRBD1 or TRBD2 (6 bases each). This CDR3 region has 15 residues. Germline V CDR1 and CDR2: LNHDA, SQIVND (reference sequence). Trimming removed 6 bases at V and 0 bases at J, with 13 bases between. The CDR3 nucleotides read TGTGCCAGTAGGAGGGGGGACACAAGCACAGATACGCAGTATTTT. It encodes CASRRGDTSTDTQYF.

The chain couples TRBV2 to TRBJ1-1, with TRBD1 identical over 10 bases. Germline loops: CDR1 SNHLY, CDR2 FYNNEI. After removal of 3 bases from V and 6 bases from J, the junction contained 7 bases not matched to a gene. The CDR3 sequence is 15 residues long. CDR3 nucleotide sequence: TGTGCCAGCAGTGAGACAGGGGGCGCCGTCCCTGAAGCTTTCTTT. Translated: CASSETGGAVPEAFF. The full variable domain, its missing parts supplied by reference TRBV2 and TRBJ1-1, is EPEVTQTPSHQVTQMGQEVILRCVPISNHLYFYWYRQILGQKVEFLVSFYNNEISEKSEIFDDQFSVERPDGSNFTLKIRSTKLEDSAMYFCASSETGGAVPEAFFGQGTRLTVV.

CDR3 residues: CASSVNPGPYEQYF. The CDR3 DNA sequence: TGTGCCAGCAGCGTAAATCCAGGACCCTACGAGCAGTACTTC. The chain employs TRBV9 and TRBJ2-7; D uncertain. This CDR3 has 14 residues. Germline V gene lookup returns CDR1 SGDLS and CDR2 YYNGEE. Trimming removed 1 base at V and 2 bases at J, with 10 bases between.

Points on this clonotype: The junction does not match germline at one end; this may be a read error. The genes are TRBV2 and TRBJ1-4; 7 nucleotides line up with TRBD1. Germline CDR1 and CDR2: SNHLY and FYNNEI. This CDR3 has 12 residues. CDR3 bases: TGTACCAGCGGGGGACAGTACGAAAAACTGCTTTTT. As protein: CTSGGQYEKLLF.

This clonotype was seen at least ten times. The genes are TRBV3-1 and TRBJ1-5; D perhaps matches TRBD1 (6 bases). The CDR3 spans 13 residues. Germline lookup yields CDR1 LGHDT and CDR2 YNNKEL (reference sequence). Trimming stripped 8 bases from V and 1 base from J, with 9 bases between. The chain's CDR3 is CASGRGSNQPQHF. Here the CDR3 DNA reads TGTGCCAGCGGGAGGGGGAGCAATCAGCCCCAGCATTTT.

Concerning this clonotype itself: Mismatch with germline at one junction end may stem from a read error. The gene calls are TRBV11-3 and TRBJ1-2; D not resolved. This CDR3 has 17 residues. Germline CDR1 is SGHNT and CDR2 is YENEEA. The CDR3 DNA is TGTGCCGGCAGCTTAGATCGGATAGGAACCTCTCCCTATGGCTACACCTTC. Its protein product is CAGSLDRIGTSPYGYTF.